This T cell receptor (beta chain) is from a study of response to subunit inactivated influenza vaccine. Between the trimmed V and J ends, which lost 8 bases and 0 bases, there was a span of 11 bases. The germline CDR1 and CDR2 sequences are SEHNR and FQNEAQ (reference sequence). This CDR3 has 13 residues. Study-level results: The study's authors posited that every seasonal influenza vaccination enlists few new T cells.

TCRdb reprocessed the RT-PCR reads with MiXCR, giving one entry per CDR3 protein. The sample lists around 200,000 distinct CDR3 sequences, roughly an eighth occurring once. There are many counts of this clonotype. The antigen remains unidentified. The sequences come from CD8+ T cells sorted from PBMCs, collected around 5 days after vaccination. This clonotype was sampled from a man in his fifties who received an inactivated influenza vaccine. J is TRBJ2-7 and V is TRBV7-9; D is ambiguous. CDR3 in amino acids: CASGQGNSYEQYF. DNA for the CDR3: TGTGCCAGCGGCCAAGGGAACTCCTACGAGCAGTACTTC.